Described below is a single T cell receptor (beta chain) sequence and its context. Germline and junction disagree at one end, which may indicate a read error. This sample stems from a study of Ad26.COV2.S vaccination and SARS-CoV-2 variants. TCRdb's table, derived via immunoSEQ multiplex PCR, lists solely in-frame clones and lacks some. This sample has around 400,000 clones, with 75% to 90% found just once. Treatment of the sample: about 20 received Ad26.COV2.S at low or high dose, single or two shots; 5 received placebo; per-sample allocation not given. Day 63 after the first injection of vaccine or placebo was the sampling time. This TCR was recovered from a person aged 18 to 59 who received the Ad26.COV2.S COVID-19 vaccine or a placebo. This specimen was peripheral blood, taken in a trial of Ad26.COV2.S vaccine versus placebo.

In nucleotides, the CDR3 is TGTGCCAGCAGCGCAGGCGGCTGGACAGGGTCGATTCCGGATTTT. Amino acids: CASSAGGWTGSIPDF. This sequence joins TRBV3-1 (or the pseudogene TRBV3-2) and TRBJ1-1; TRBD1 agrees at 8 bases. The germline V gene encodes CDR1 LGHDT and CDR2 YNNKEL (reference sequence). This CDR3 comprises 15 residues.